This T cell receptor beta chain was sequenced during a study of PD-1 blockade in classical Hodgkin lymphoma (dated by TCRdb to 2018 to 2020). Regarding the complete study: Nivolumab dosing was 3 mg/kg intravenously every 2 weeks, continuing until either disease progression or unacceptable toxicity. To define a peripheral blood immune signature of response to PD-1 blockade in classical Hodgkin lymphoma, the study combined TCR beta sequencing with CyTOF. The full study reports these points: CD4+ but not CD8+ TCR diversity rose significantly by C4D1 (p=0.0027 vs p=0.16), most apparent in complete responders (p=0.02). Only a single clinical trial cohort was studied, and what caused the repertoire differences, possibly disease activity or prior therapy, remained undefined. Lower diversity was observed in patients in whom nivolumab was started less than 1 year after ASCT, and these patients were excluded from later analyses so that confounding by immune reconstitution would be avoided. Trial patients with a complete response had baseline diversity similar to that of newly diagnosed patients, while partial responders and progressors had significantly lower diversity. Baseline TCR diversity was reported to be lower in newly diagnosed patients than in healthy donors, and even lower in relapsed/refractory patients.

The time point tag for this specimen amounts to: cycle 4 day 1 (C4D1), after more than 5 weeks of nivolumab. Every trial patient had relapsed following autologous stem cell transplantation, and prior brentuximab vedotin exposure was what differed among cohorts A, B and C. The trial cohort included fewer than 60 patients with relapsed/refractory classical Hodgkin lymphoma, and each patient had a best overall response of complete response, partial response or progressive disease. Single-agent nivolumab was administered to trial patients in the multi-cohort phase II CheckMate 205 trial. An independent review committee assessed best overall response using the 2007 International Working Group response criteria. Trial PBMCs were obtained immediately prior to nivolumab initiation (C1D1) and on therapy at cycle 2 day 1 and cycle 4 day 1. After peripheral blood was drawn into 8 mL Vacutainer Cell Preparation Tubes, PBMCs were isolated by centrifugation and then cryopreserved.

Sequences MRHNA (CDR1) and SNTAGT (CDR2) are obtained from the germline V gene. Its CDR3 holds 13 amino acids, cysteine through phenylalanine. Only the CDR3 portion is preserved as DNA: 39 bases, with reading frame beginning at the first base. V gives up 2 bases and J gives up 0 bases, and the segment between their germline ends measures 2 bases. With regard to this clone: Its antigen remains unidentified. Base qualities are not provided; no much larger clone lies one nucleotide away.

The Qiagen DNeasy kit was used to extract genomic DNA both from unsorted PBMCs and from the negatively selected CD4+ and CD8+ fractions. TCR beta CDR3 regions were amplified by immunoSEQ multiplex PCR using primers annealing to V and J segments. A synthetic immune receptor repertoire was used to minimize amplification bias, and any remaining bias was removed computationally after sequencing. In the original analysis: Custom Python scripts were used to quantify repertoire diversity as the Shannon entropy index. The unsorted, CD4+ and CD8+ repertoires were each analyzed separately, with the exception of combined analyses, where CD4+ and CD8+ sequences were merged in silico. Clonal expansion was defined as a frequency increase of at least 2-fold after treatment compared with C1D1, and clones undetected at baseline were assigned a pseudocount of 0.5. Clones with 0 or 1 copy at C1D1 were defined as singleton clones, while clones with 2 or more copies were defined as non-singleton clones. By matching protein sequences in sorted samples from the same patient, clones expanded in unsorted samples were annotated as CD4+, CD8+ or unknown. Wilcoxon tests on paired samples were used to test changes in diversity from C1D1 to C4D1. Not all clones reach the TCRdb copy of this immuneACCESS table, which keeps in-frame sequences only. Checked studies attribute under half of the gap to unresolved V genes and leave the rest unexplained. The V and J calls and clone size were taken over from that table, and D and trimming were inferred from the DNA. The sample table holds around 20,000 clones, of which over 75% were seen once. The biggest ten clones account for about 20% of the sample.

Specimen: peripheral blood mononuclear cells (PBMCs), collected before the fourth cycle of nivolumab. The sequence derives from a human donor with classical Hodgkin lymphoma. Rearrangement joined TRBV6-4 to TRBJ2-1; the D gene identity is not certain. The CDR3 here reads CASSDSSYNEQFF. Here is the DNA: TGTGCCAGCAGTGACAGCTCCTACAATGAGCAGTTCTTC.